The clone carrying this T cell receptor beta chain has only a few counts. Its antigen is as yet unknown. The time point is: neoterminal ileum biopsy at postoperative endoscopy, about 6 months after surgery. Some clones are missing from TCRdb's copy, which holds only in-frame ones; the method was immunoSEQ multiplex PCR. The table lists about 7,200 clones, around 70% of them singletons. The germline V gene encodes CDR1 LNHDA and CDR2 SQIVND (reference sequence). This CDR3 region has 14 residues. Deletions cut 1 base from V and 7 bases from J, with 12 bases between. This sample was included in a study of T cell repertoires in ileal Crohn's disease. The study, taken as a whole, reports: Compared with non-smokers, active smokers at surgery showed more clonal expansions. Within the first postoperative year, endoscopy came at median roughly seven months.

The chain uses TRBV19 and TRBJ2-3; weak D call: TRBD2 (5 bases). This receptor was obtained from an adult with Crohn's disease. The source material was ileal tissue. As DNA, the CDR3 is TGTGCCAGTAGTATAGGCGTTAGGGAGAATACGCAGTATTTT. Translated, it gives CASSIGVRENTQYF. Full variable domain (remainder filled in from reference TRBV19 and TRBJ2-3): DGGITQSPKYLFRKEGQNVTLSCEQNLNHDAMYWYRQDPGQGLRLIYYSQIVNDFQKGDIAEGYSVSREKKESFPLTVTSAQKNPTAFYLCASSIGVRENTQYFGPGTRLTVL.